A selection of T cell receptor beta chains follows, all from one sample in a study of blood T cells in healthy people across ages. TCRdb redid the calling of the 5' RACE reads with MiXCR, one entry per CDR3 protein. The sample holds 700,000 to 950,000 distinct CDR3 sequences, roughly 64% seen once. Sequenced input: blood. The source is a man younger than 45 in good health. CDR3s include the opening cysteine and the closing phenylalanine or tryptophan. Fields, in order: CDR3 DNA, CDR3 protein, clone size, J gene, D gene, V gene. The D gene is left open where the match is weak. Not all rows give a size; the values are once, few, many and, for expanded clones, a class.

CDR3nt: TGTGCCAGCAGCTCTCTTCCTAGCTTTCAGTACTTC
CDR3aa: CASSSLPSFQYF
abundance: .
j_gene: TRBJ2-7
d_gene: .
v_gene: TRBV6-2/TRBV6-3

CDR3nt: .
CDR3aa: CASAVGSGANVQTF
abundance: .
j_gene: TRBJ2-6
d_gene: .
v_gene: TRBV12-5

CDR3nt: TGTGCCAGCATGCCCCTCCAGTCCTACAATGAGCAGTTCTTC
CDR3aa: CASMPLQSYNEQFF
abundance: .
j_gene: TRBJ2-1
d_gene: .
v_gene: TRBV28

CDR3nt: TGCGCCAGCAGCTTTCAGGGGGCGAACACTGAAGCTTTCTTT
CDR3aa: CASSFQGANTEAFF
abundance: many
j_gene: TRBJ1-1
d_gene: TRBD1
v_gene: TRBV5-1

CDR3nt: TGCAGTGCTAATCTAATGCAGGGGCCCGAGCAGTACTTC
CDR3aa: CSANLMQGPEQYF
abundance: .
j_gene: TRBJ2-7
d_gene: .
v_gene: TRBV20-1

CDR3nt: TGTGCCAGCAGTTCTGCGGGGGTCAATGAGCAGTACTTC
CDR3aa: CASSSAGVNEQYF
abundance: .
j_gene: TRBJ2-7
d_gene: TRBD2
v_gene: TRBV6-4

CDR3nt: TGTGCCAGCAGCTGGCGACAGGGGGCTTCGTACGAGCAGTACTTC
CDR3aa: CASSWRQGASYEQYF
abundance: .
j_gene: TRBJ2-7
d_gene: TRBD1
v_gene: TRBV7-2

CDR3nt: TGTGCCAGCACCCCTTCGGGATTCCGGACAGATACGCAGTATTTT
CDR3aa: CASTPSGFRTDTQYF
abundance: few
j_gene: TRBJ2-3
d_gene: .
v_gene: TRBV6-6

CDR3nt: TGTGCCAGCCGGCCGGCGGGGGTTTACGAGCAGTACTTC
CDR3aa: CASRPAGVYEQYF
abundance: .
j_gene: TRBJ2-7
d_gene: TRBD2
v_gene: TRBV7-2

CDR3nt: TGTGCCAGCAGTTACTCTCGCGGCACAGATACGCAGTATTTT
CDR3aa: CASSYSRGTDTQYF
abundance: few
j_gene: TRBJ2-3
d_gene: .
v_gene: TRBV6-5

CDR3nt: TGCGCCAGCAGCCGGATCCGGACAGGGCCGGATAATTCACCCCTCCACTTT
CDR3aa: CASSRIRTGPDNSPLHF
abundance: .
j_gene: TRBJ1-6
d_gene: TRBD1
v_gene: TRBV4-1

CDR3nt: TGTGCCAGCAGTCAGACTCAACTAAACACAGATACGCAGTATTTT
CDR3aa: CASSQTQLNTDTQYF
abundance: .
j_gene: TRBJ2-3
d_gene: .
v_gene: TRBV12-3/TRBV12-4

CDR3nt: TGTGCCAGCAGCTTAGTGGGACTGGACCTTAATGAGCAGTTCTTC
CDR3aa: CASSLVGLDLNEQFF
abundance: .
j_gene: TRBJ2-1
d_gene: .
v_gene: TRBV7-2

CDR3nt: TGCGCCAGCAGCAAAGCGGGGGGTTACGTTGAGACCCAGTACTTC
CDR3aa: CASSKAGGYVETQYF
abundance: .
j_gene: TRBJ2-5
d_gene: TRBD2
v_gene: TRBV5-1

CDR3nt: TGTGCCAGTTCCCCCCGACAGGGATACTACGAGCAGTACTTC
CDR3aa: CASSPRQGYYEQYF
abundance: few
j_gene: TRBJ2-7
d_gene: TRBD1
v_gene: TRBV7-6

CDR3nt: TGTGCCAGCAGTACACAGACAGGGTCTGGGGCCAACGTCCTGACTTTC
CDR3aa: CASSTQTGSGANVLTF
abundance: few
j_gene: TRBJ2-6
d_gene: TRBD1
v_gene: TRBV7-9

CDR3nt: TGTGCCAGCAGCATCCAGGATACCCAGCCCCAGCATTTT
CDR3aa: CASSIQDTQPQHF
abundance: .
j_gene: TRBJ1-5
d_gene: .
v_gene: TRBV7-9

CDR3nt: TGTGCCACCAGCAATTTGGTCGGAAACTATGGCTACACCTTC
CDR3aa: CATSNLVGNYGYTF
abundance: .
j_gene: TRBJ1-2
d_gene: .
v_gene: TRBV15

CDR3nt: TGTGCCAGCAGCTTACGAGGCAACACTGAAGCTTTCTTT
CDR3aa: CASSLRGNTEAFF
abundance: many
j_gene: TRBJ1-1
d_gene: .
v_gene: TRBV7-2

CDR3nt: TGCAGTGCCCGCACCGACAGGCCCCAAGAGACCCAGTACTTC
CDR3aa: CSARTDRPQETQYF
abundance: .
j_gene: TRBJ2-5
d_gene: .
v_gene: TRBV20-1

CDR3nt: TGTGCCAGCAGTTTAGACAGACGGCGGGAAAATCGGGCCGAGCAGTACTTC
CDR3aa: CASSLDRRRENRAEQYF
abundance: .
j_gene: TRBJ2-7
d_gene: .
v_gene: TRBV28

CDR3nt: TGTGCCAGCAGCCAAGATCGCCGGGACGCCAACTATGGCTACACCTTC
CDR3aa: CASSQDRRDANYGYTF
abundance: .
j_gene: TRBJ1-2
d_gene: .
v_gene: TRBV4-2

CDR3nt: TGTGCCAGCAGTTCTCCTCGATACCGGCAGAATGAGCAGTTCTTC
CDR3aa: CASSSPRYRQNEQFF
abundance: .
j_gene: TRBJ2-1
d_gene: .
v_gene: TRBV6-5

CDR3nt: TGCAGCGGCAGGGGGGATGAAAAACTGTTTTTT
CDR3aa: CSGRGDEKLFF
abundance: .
j_gene: TRBJ1-4
d_gene: TRBD1
v_gene: TRBV29-1

CDR3nt: TGTGCCAGCAGTCAGCGGGACTTCCTACGAGAGCAGTACTTC
CDR3aa: CASSQRDFLREQYF
abundance: few
j_gene: TRBJ2-7
d_gene: TRBD2
v_gene: TRBV6-2/TRBV6-3

CDR3nt: TGCAGTGCTAGTAAGGTCGGCAGGGACACGGGCGAGCAGTACTTC
CDR3aa: CSASKVGRDTGEQYF
abundance: .
j_gene: TRBJ2-7
d_gene: .
v_gene: TRBV20-1

CDR3nt: TGTGCCAGCACCGCTGCCCTCGCCAGAAGGGGTGCTAATGAAAAACTGTTTTTT
CDR3aa: CASTAALARRGANEKLFF
abundance: .
j_gene: TRBJ1-4
d_gene: .
v_gene: TRBV28

CDR3nt: TGCAGTGCTACTAAACGACTAGCGGGGGGCACCTCCCGGCCAATGGAGACCCAGTACTTC
CDR3aa: CSATKRLAGGTSRPMETQYF
abundance: .
j_gene: TRBJ2-5
d_gene: TRBD2
v_gene: TRBV20-1

CDR3nt: TGCAGTGCTGCGACAGGGTGGGACGCAGAGAACACAGATACGCAGTATTTT
CDR3aa: CSAATGWDAENTDTQYF
abundance: few
j_gene: TRBJ2-3
d_gene: TRBD1
v_gene: TRBV20-1

CDR3nt: TGCAGTGCCCGCATTTATGAGACCCAGTACTTC
CDR3aa: CSARIYETQYF
abundance: .
j_gene: TRBJ2-5
d_gene: .
v_gene: TRBV20-1

CDR3nt: TGCAGTGCTAGATATTCGGAGGGCGCGGGGACCCAGTACTTC
CDR3aa: CSARYSEGAGTQYF
abundance: .
j_gene: TRBJ2-5
d_gene: .
v_gene: TRBV20-1

CDR3nt: TGTGCCAGCAGTTACTATAATCAGCCCCAGCATTTT
CDR3aa: CASSYYNQPQHF
abundance: .
j_gene: TRBJ1-5
d_gene: .
v_gene: TRBV6-6

CDR3nt: TGTGCCAGCAAGACAGGGGAGAACACTGAAGCTTTCTTT
CDR3aa: CASKTGENTEAFF
abundance: .
j_gene: TRBJ1-1
d_gene: TRBD1
v_gene: TRBV12-3/TRBV12-4

CDR3nt: TGTGCCAGCAGTAGGGACGTCCTCCAAGAGACCCAGTACTTC
CDR3aa: CASSRDVLQETQYF
abundance: few
j_gene: TRBJ2-5
d_gene: .
v_gene: TRBV7-2

CDR3nt: TGCAGTGCGAGGGGGGGGAGGGGAGTAGAGACCCAGTACTTC
CDR3aa: CSARGGRGVETQYF
abundance: .
j_gene: TRBJ2-5
d_gene: .
v_gene: TRBV20-1

CDR3nt: TGTGCCAGCAGCTTAGCGGGCAGAACGATTAAGGACGAGCAGTACTTC
CDR3aa: CASSLAGRTIKDEQYF
abundance: .
j_gene: TRBJ2-7
d_gene: .
v_gene: TRBV7-9

CDR3nt: TGTGCCAGCAGTGAATACGGGACACCGAGTGAGCAGTTCTTC
CDR3aa: CASSEYGTPSEQFF
abundance: .
j_gene: TRBJ2-1
d_gene: .
v_gene: TRBV25-1

CDR3nt: TGTGCCAGTAGCGGGGGGGCAGGAGTTGAGGATGAAAAACTGTTTTTT
CDR3aa: CASSGGAGVEDEKLFF
abundance: few
j_gene: TRBJ1-4
d_gene: .
v_gene: TRBV28

CDR3nt: TGCGCCAGCAGCCACTTGGGGCAGGAAGAGACCCAGTACTTC
CDR3aa: CASSHLGQEETQYF
abundance: few
j_gene: TRBJ2-5
d_gene: .
v_gene: TRBV4-3

CDR3nt: TGTGCCAGCAGCACGGGGAGAAAGTACAATGAGCAGTTCTTC
CDR3aa: CASSTGRKYNEQFF
abundance: .
j_gene: TRBJ2-1
d_gene: .
v_gene: TRBV6-5